This TCR beta chain was sequenced during a study of blood T cell repertoires in COVID-19. Across the whole study: T cells, B-cell-depleted T cells, or PBMCs supplied cDNA or gDNA.

This CDR3 has 17 amino acids. Trimming shortened V by 0 bases and J by 3 bases, and 19 bases separated the two germline ends. CDR1 and CDR2 from the germline V gene are SGHRS and YFSETQ. Original analysis: Nucleated cell counts were estimated from reference gene primer amplification. Here immunoSEQ multiplex PCR was the method, and the copy in TCRdb shows in-frame clones only, minus some. The V and J calls and clone size were taken over from that table, and D and trimming were inferred from the DNA. This table holds about 180,000 clones, around 87% found once. This receptor was taken from a man between 35 and 55 years old with active or convalescent COVID-19. Material: peripheral blood. This chain connects TRBV5-1 to TRBJ2-7, with D possibly being TRBD1 (6 bases). The CDR3 is CASSLVTSGAAIYEQYF. In nucleotides, the CDR3 is TGCGCCAGCAGCTTGGTTACGTCAGGGGCCGCCATCTACGAGCAGTACTTC.